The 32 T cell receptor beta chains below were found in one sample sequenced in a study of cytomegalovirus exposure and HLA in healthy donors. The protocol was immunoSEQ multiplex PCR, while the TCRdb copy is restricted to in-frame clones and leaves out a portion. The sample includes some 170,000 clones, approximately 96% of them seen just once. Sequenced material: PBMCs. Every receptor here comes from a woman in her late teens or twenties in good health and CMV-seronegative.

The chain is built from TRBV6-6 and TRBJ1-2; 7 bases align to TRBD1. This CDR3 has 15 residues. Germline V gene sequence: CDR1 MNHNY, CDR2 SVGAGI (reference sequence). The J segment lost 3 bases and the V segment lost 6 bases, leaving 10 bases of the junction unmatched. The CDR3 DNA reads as TGTGCCAGCAGCCCATTGGGACAGCTTTACTATGGCTACACCTTC. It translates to CASSPLGQLYYGYTF.

CDR3 loop: CASSIDRANTEAFF. In nucleotides, the CDR3 is TGTGCCAGCTCAATTGACAGGGCCAACACTGAAGCTTTCTTT. The chain combines TRBV18 with TRBJ1-1; 7 positions match TRBD1. Germline lookup yields CDR1 KGHSH and CDR2 LQKENI. The CDR3 covers 14 residues. The V and J ends lost 5 bases and 2 bases, in that order; junction bases with no gene match: 5.

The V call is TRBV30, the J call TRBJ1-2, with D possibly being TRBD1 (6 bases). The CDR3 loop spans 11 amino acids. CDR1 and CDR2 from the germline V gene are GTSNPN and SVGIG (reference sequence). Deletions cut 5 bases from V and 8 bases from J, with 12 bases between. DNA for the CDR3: TGTGCCTGGGGGGGCAGGGAAGGCTACACCTTC. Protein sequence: CAWGGREGYTF.

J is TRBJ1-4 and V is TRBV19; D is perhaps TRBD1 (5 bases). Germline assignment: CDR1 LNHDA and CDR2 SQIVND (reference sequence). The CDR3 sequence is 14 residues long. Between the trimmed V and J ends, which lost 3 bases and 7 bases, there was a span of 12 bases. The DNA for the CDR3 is TGTGCCAGTAGTATCAGGGCCTCTTTTGAAAAACTGTTTTTT. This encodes CASSIRASFEKLFF.

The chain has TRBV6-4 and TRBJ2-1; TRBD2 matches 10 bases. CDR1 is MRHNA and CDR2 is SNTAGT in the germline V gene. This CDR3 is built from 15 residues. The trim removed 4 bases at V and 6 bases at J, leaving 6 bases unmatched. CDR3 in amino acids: CASSVVAGGLNEQFF. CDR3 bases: TGTGCCAGCAGTGTAGTAGCGGGGGGCCTCAATGAGCAGTTCTTC.

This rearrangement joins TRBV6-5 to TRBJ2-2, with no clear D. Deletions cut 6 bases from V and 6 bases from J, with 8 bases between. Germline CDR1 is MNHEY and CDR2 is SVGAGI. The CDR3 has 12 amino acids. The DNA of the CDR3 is TGTGCCAGCAGCTACCCCTCCGGGGAGCTGTTTTTT. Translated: CASSYPSGELFF.

The CDR3 loop is CASRGTGTSPYNEQFF. The DNA for the CDR3 is TGTGCCAGCAGAGGCACCGGGACTAGCCCCTACAATGAGCAGTTCTTC. The chain combines TRBV2 with TRBJ2-1; 9 bases agree with TRBD2. Germline CDR1 is SNHLY and CDR2 is FYNNEI. The V and J ends lost 6 bases and 2 bases, in that order; junction bases with no gene match: 8. The CDR3 contains 16 residues.

CDR3 DNA: TGTGCCAGCAGCTTAGAGGGGACTCCCAATAATGAGCAGTTCTTC. Its protein is CASSLEGTPNNEQFF. The chain links TRBV7-3 to TRBJ2-1; possibly TRBD2 for D (6 bases). Germline loops: CDR1 SGHTA, CDR2 FQGTGA. V dropped 2 bases and J dropped 7 bases, with 15 bases sitting between them. This CDR3 spans 15 amino acids.

CDR3 DNA sequence: TGTGCCAGCAGCCCCGGCGTAGGGGGCAATTCACCCCTCCACTTT. The encoded protein is CASSPGVGGNSPLHF. The V gene is TRBV9, the J gene TRBJ1-6; TRBD1 aligns across 7 bases. Germline CDR1 and CDR2: SGDLS and YYNGEE. The CDR3 is 15 amino acids. V trimming: 4 bases; J trimming: 7 bases; junction bases outside the gene matches: 8.

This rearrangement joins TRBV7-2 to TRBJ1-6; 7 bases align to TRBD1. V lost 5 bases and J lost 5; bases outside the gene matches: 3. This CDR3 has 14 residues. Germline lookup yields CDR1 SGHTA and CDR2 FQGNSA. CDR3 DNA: TGTGCCAGCAGCCCCGGGACAGATAATTCACCCCTCCACTTT. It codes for CASSPGTDNSPLHF.

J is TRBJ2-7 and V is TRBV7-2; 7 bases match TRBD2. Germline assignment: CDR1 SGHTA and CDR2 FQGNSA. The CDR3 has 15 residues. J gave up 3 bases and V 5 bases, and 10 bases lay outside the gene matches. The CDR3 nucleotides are TGTGCCAGCAGCCCCCGACTAGCATCGAACTACGAGCAGTACTTC. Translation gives CASSPRLASNYEQYF.

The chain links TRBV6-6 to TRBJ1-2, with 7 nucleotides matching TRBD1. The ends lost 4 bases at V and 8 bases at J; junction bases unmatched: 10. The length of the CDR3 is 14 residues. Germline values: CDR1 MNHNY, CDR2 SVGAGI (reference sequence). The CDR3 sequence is CASSSQDRARGYTF. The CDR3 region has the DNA TGTGCCAGCAGTTCCCAAGACAGGGCTAGGGGCTACACCTTC.

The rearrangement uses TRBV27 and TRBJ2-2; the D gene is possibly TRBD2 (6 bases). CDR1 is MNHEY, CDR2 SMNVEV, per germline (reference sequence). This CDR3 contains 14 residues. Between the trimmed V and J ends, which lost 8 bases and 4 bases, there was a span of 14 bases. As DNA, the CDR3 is TGTGCCAGCGGACGGGGGACTCTCACCGGGGAGCTGTTTTTT. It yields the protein CASGRGTLTGELFF.

CDR3 loop: CATSSPAQTYNEQFF. As DNA, the CDR3 is TGTGCCACCAGCTCCCCCGCCCAGACTTACAATGAGCAGTTCTTC. J is TRBJ2-1 and V is TRBV15; D remains unclear. The CDR3 consists of 15 residues. Germline V CDR1 and CDR2: LNHNV, YYDKDF (reference sequence). Between the trimmed V and J ends, which lost 5 bases and 4 bases, there was a span of 15 bases.

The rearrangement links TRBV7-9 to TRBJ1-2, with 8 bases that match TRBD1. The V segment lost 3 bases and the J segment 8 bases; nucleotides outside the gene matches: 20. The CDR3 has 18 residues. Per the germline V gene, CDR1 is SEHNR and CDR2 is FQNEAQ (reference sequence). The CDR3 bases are TGTGCCAGCAGCTTCAGAGACCCCGGACAGGGCACTACGGGCGGCTACACCTTC. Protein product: CASSFRDPGQGTTGGYTF.

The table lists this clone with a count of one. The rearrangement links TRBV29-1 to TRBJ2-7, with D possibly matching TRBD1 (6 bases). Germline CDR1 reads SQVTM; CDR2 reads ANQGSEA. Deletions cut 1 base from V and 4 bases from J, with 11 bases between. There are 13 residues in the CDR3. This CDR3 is CSVEVDQGYEQYF. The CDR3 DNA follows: TGCAGCGTTGAAGTGGACCAGGGGTACGAGCAGTACTTC.

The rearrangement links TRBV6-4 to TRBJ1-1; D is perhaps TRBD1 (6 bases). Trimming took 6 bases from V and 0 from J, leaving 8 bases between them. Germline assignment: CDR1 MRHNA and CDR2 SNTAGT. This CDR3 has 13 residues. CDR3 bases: TGTGCCAGCAGACAGGGCATGAACACTGAAGCTTTCTTT. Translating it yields CASRQGMNTEAFF.

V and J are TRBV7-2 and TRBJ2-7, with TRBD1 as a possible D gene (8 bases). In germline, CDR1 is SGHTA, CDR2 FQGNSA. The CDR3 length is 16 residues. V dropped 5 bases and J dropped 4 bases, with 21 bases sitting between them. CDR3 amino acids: CASSQGGGTGYYEQYF. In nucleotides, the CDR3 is TGTGCCAGCAGCCAAGGGGGGGGGACAGGATATTACGAGCAGTACTTC.

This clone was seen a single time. CDR3 amino acids: CASSSRQPGQITQYF. CDR3 nucleotide sequence: TGTGCCAGCAGTTCGCGGCAACCCGGACAGATTACGCAGTATTTT. The chain joins TRBV7-2 to TRBJ2-3; TRBD1 might be the D (6 bases). Germline CDR1 and CDR2: SGHTA and FQGNSA. CDR3 length: 15 residues. Trimming cost V 6 bases and J 8 bases, with 21 bases left between them.

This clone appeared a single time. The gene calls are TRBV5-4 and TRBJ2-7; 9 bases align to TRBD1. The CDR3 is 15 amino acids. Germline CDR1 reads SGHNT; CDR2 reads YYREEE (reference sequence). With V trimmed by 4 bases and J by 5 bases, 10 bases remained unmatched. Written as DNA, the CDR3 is TGTGCCAGCAGCCCGGACAGGGGCCTTTCCCACGAGCAGTACTTC. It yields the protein CASSPDRGLSHEQYF.

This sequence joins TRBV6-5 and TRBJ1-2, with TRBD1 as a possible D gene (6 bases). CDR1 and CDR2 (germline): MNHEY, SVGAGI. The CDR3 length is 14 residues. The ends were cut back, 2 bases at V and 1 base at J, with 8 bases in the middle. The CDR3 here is CASSYRGINYGYTF. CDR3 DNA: TGTGCCAGCAGTTACAGGGGGATTAACTATGGCTACACCTTC.

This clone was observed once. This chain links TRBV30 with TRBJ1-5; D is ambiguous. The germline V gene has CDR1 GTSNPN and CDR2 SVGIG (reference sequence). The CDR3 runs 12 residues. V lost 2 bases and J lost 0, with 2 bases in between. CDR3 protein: CAWSYSNQPQHF. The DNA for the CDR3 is TGTGCCTGGAGTTATAGCAATCAGCCCCAGCATTTT.

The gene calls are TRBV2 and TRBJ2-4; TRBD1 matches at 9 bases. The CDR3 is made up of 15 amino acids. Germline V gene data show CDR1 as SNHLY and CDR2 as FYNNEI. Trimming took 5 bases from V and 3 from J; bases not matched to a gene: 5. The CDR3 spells CASSKGQGVKNIQYF. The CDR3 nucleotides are TGTGCCAGCAGTAAGGGACAGGGCGTCAAAAACATTCAGTACTTC. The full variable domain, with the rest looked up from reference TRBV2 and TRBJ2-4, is EPEVTQTPSHQVTQMGQEVILRCVPISNHLYFYWYRQILGQKVEFLVSFYNNEISEKSEIFDDQFSVERPDGSNFTLKIRSTKLEDSAMYFCASSKGQGVKNIQYFGAGTRLSVL.

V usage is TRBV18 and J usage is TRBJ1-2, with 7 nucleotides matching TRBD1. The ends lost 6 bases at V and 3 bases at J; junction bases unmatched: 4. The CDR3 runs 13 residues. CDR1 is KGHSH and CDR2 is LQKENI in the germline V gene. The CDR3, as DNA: TGTGCCAGCTCGTCCGACAGGGACTATGGCTACACCTTC. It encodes CASSSDRDYGYTF.

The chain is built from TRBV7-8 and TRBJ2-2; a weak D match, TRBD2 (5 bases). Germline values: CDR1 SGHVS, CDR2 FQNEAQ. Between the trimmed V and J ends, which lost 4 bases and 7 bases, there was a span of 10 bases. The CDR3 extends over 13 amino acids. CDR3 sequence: CASSSIGVGELFF. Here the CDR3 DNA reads TGTGCCAGCAGCTCGATCGGGGTCGGGGAGCTGTTTTTT.

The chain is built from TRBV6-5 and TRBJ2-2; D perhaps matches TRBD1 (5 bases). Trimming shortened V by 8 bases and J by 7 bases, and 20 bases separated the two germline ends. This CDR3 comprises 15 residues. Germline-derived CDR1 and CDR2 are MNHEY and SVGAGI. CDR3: CASASGRAVGGELFF. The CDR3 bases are TGTGCCAGCGCGTCCGGCAGGGCGGTAGGCGGGGAGCTGTTTTTT.

The CDR3 spells CASRLRWSQETQYF. CDR3 coding DNA: TGTGCCAGTAGGCTGCGGTGGTCACAAGAGACCCAGTACTTC. This chain links TRBV19 with TRBJ2-5, with D unresolved. V was shortened by 6 bases and J by 2 bases, with 13 bases between the two germline ends. The V gene's germline CDR1 is LNHDA and CDR2 SQIVND (reference sequence). The CDR3 is 14 residues long.

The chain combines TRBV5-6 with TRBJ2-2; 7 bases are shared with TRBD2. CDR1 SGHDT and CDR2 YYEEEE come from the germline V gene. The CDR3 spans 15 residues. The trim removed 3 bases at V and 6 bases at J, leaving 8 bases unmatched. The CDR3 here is CASSSGLSAAGELFF. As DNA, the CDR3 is TGTGCCAGCAGCTCGGGACTAAGTGCGGCCGGGGAGCTGTTTTTT. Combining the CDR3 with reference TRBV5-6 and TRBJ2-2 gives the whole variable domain DAGVTQSPTHLIKTRGQQVTLRCSPKSGHDTVSWYQQALGQGPQFIFQYYEEEERQRGNFPDRFSGHQFPNYSSELNVNALLLGDSALYLCASSSGLSAAGELFFGEGSRLTVL.

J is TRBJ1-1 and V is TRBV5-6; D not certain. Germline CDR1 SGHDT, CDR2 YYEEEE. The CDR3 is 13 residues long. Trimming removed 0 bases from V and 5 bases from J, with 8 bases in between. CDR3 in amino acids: CASSLGGRTEAFF. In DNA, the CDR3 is TGTGCCAGCAGCTTGGGAGGGCGGACTGAAGCTTTCTTT.

CDR3 DNA sequence: TGTGCCAGCAGTCTAACAGGGGGTGATCAGCCCCAGCATTTT. Amino acids: CASSLTGGDQPQHF. The gene calls are TRBV6-5 and TRBJ1-5; 8 bases fit TRBD1. The CDR3 spans 14 residues. The J segment lost 5 bases and the V segment lost 5 bases, leaving 5 bases of the junction unmatched. CDR1 MNHEY and CDR2 SVGAGI come from the germline V gene.

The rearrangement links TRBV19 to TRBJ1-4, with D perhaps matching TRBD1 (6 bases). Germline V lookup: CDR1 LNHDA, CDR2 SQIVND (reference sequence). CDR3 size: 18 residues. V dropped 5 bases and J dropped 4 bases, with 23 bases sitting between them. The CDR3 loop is CASSSYPVGQLSNEKLFF. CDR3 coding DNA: TGTGCCAGTAGTTCTTATCCCGTCGGACAGCTAAGTAATGAAAAACTGTTTTTT.

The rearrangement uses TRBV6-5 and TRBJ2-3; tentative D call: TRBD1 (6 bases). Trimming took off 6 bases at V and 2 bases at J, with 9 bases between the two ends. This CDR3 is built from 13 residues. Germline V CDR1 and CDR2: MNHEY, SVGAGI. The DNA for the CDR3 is TGTGCCAGCAGGGCAGGGGTCACAGATACGCAGTATTTT. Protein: CASRAGVTDTQYF.